This entry lists 5 T cell receptor beta chains sequenced from one sample in a study of blood T cell repertoires in COVID-19. This table comes from immunoSEQ multiplex PCR, and its TCRdb copy is limited to in-frame clones, with some not included. The table lists about 130,000 clones, more than 75% of them singletons. Sequencing was carried out using peripheral blood. The receptors were sampled from a man in his 60s with COVID-19, enrolled during active disease.

This clone has more than one count but fewer than ten. The V gene is TRBV6-6, the J gene TRBJ1-2, with a weak D call TRBD1 (6 bases). The CDR3 is made up of 13 amino acids. Trimming left V 5 bases short and J 4 bases short, with 11 bases between. Germline V gene sequence: CDR1 MNHNY, CDR2 SVGAGI (reference sequence). CDR3 in amino acids: CASSLRGSYGYTF. DNA of the CDR3: TGTGCCAGCAGTCTCAGGGGCAGCTATGGCTACACCTTC.

V is TRBV30 and J is TRBJ2-2; D is uncertain. Germline values: CDR1 GTSNPN, CDR2 SVGIG (reference sequence). CDR3 size: 13 residues. The ends were cut back, 0 bases at V and 4 bases at J, with 6 bases in the middle. The CDR3 sequence: CAWSVAGTGELFF. Written as DNA, the CDR3 is TGTGCCTGGAGTGTTGCAGGCACCGGGGAGCTGTTTTTT.

CDR3 bases: TGTGCCAGCAGCAGGATTCGTAATGAAAAACTGTTTTTT. Its translation is CASSRIRNEKLFF. This chain joins TRBV28 and TRBJ1-4; D remains unclear. The V gene's germline CDR1 is MDHEN and CDR2 SYDVKM. The V and J ends lost 6 bases and 4 bases respectively, with 9 bases between them. The CDR3 length is 13 residues.

This clone was picked up one time. The chain couples TRBV6-5 to TRBJ1-4; no clear D. The germline V gene has CDR1 MNHEY and CDR2 SVGAGI. The CDR3 totals 16 residues. The ends were cut back, 3 bases at V and 3 bases at J, with 14 bases in the middle. CDR3 residues: CASSYGVAVANEKLFF. The CDR3 DNA reads TGTGCCAGCAGTTATGGGGTAGCGGTGGCTAATGAAAAACTGTTTTTT.

The chain carries TRBV4-2 and TRBJ1-1; 10 bases are a match to TRBD1. The CDR3 is made up of 17 amino acids. V trimming: 0 bases; J trimming: 0 bases; junction bases outside the gene matches: 4. CDR1 LGHNA and CDR2 YNFKEQ come from the germline V gene. CDR3 nucleotides: TGTGCCAGCAGCCAAGAGTGGGACAGGGGTTTGAACACTGAAGCTTTCTTT. Amino acid sequence: CASSQEWDRGLNTEAFF.